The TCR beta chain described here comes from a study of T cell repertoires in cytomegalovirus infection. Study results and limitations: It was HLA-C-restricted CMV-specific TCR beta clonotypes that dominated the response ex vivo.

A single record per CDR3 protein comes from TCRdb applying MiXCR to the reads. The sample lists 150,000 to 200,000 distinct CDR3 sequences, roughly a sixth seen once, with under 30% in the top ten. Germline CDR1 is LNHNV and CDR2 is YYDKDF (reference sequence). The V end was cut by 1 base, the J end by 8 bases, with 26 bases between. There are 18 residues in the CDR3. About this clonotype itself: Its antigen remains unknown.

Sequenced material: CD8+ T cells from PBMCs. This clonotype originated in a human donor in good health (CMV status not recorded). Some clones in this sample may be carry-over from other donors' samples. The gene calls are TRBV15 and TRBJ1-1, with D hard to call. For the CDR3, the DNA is TGTGCCACCAGCAGAGCCGTTAATTCAAACCCCCATACAGAGGAAGCTTTCTTT. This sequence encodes CATSRAVNSNPHTEEAFF. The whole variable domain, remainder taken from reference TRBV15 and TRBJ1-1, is DAMVIQNPRYQVTQFGKPVTLSCSQTLNHNVMYWYQQKSSQAPKLLFHYYDKDFNNEADTPDNFQSRRPNTSFCFLDIRSPGLGDTAMYLCATSRAVNSNPHTEEAFFGQGTRLTVV.